This T cell receptor beta chain was identified in a study of blood T cell repertoires in COVID-19. Looking at the study overall: T cells, B-cell-depleted T cells, or PBMCs provided the cDNA or gDNA that served as material.

The CDR3 length is 12 residues. J was trimmed by 5 bases and V by 8 bases; bases with no gene match: 3. Data came from immunoSEQ multiplex PCR; TCRdb stores just in-frame clones and leaves some out. Among approximately 54,000 clones listed, about nine tenths were seen once. Sample: peripheral blood. This TCR derives from a woman aged 40 to 50 with active COVID-19. The gene calls are TRBV12-3 or TRBV12-4 and TRBJ2-5; 9 bases match TRBD1. Here the CDR3 reads CASQDRGETQYF. CDR3 bases: TGTGCCAGCCAAGACAGGGGGGAGACCCAGTACTTC.